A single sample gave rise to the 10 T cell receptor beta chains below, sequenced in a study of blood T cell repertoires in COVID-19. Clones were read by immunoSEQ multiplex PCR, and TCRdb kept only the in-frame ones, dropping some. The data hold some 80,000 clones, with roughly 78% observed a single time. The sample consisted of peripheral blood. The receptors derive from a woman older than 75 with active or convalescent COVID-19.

The chain's CDR3 is CASNGQGGYGYTF. The CDR3 region has the DNA TGCGCCAGCAATGGGCAGGGAGGGTATGGCTACACCTTC. The chain joins TRBV4-1 to TRBJ1-2, with D maybe TRBD1 (5 bases). Germline lookup yields CDR1 MGHRA and CDR2 YSYEKL. The CDR3 has 13 residues. Trimming left V 7 bases short and J 5 bases short, with 14 bases between.

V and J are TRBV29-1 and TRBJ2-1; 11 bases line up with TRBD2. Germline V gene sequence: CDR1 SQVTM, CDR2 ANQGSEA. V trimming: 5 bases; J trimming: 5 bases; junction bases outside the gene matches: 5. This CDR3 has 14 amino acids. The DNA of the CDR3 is TGCAGCGTTCAACTAGCGGGAGCGAACAATGAGCAGTTCTTC. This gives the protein CSVQLAGANNEQFF.

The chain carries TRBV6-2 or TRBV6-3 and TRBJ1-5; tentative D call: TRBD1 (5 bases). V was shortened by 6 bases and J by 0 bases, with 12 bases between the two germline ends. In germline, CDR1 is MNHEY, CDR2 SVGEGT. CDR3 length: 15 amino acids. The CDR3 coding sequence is TGTGCCAGCAGCAAAGACAGTTATAGCAATCAGCCCCAGCATTTT. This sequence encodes CASSKDSYSNQPQHF.

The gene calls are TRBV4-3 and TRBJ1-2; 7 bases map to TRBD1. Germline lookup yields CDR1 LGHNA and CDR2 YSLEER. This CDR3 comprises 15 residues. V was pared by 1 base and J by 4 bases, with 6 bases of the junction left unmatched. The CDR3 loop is CASSQGVRQGYGYTF. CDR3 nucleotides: TGCGCCAGCAGCCAAGGGGTTAGACAGGGCTATGGCTACACCTTC.

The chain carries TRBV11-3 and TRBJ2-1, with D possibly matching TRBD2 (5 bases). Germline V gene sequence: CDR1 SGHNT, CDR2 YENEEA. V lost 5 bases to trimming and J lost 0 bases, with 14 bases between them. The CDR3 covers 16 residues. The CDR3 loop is CASSGGLGPSYNEQFF. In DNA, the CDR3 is TGTGCCAGCAGCGGCGGGTTGGGCCCCTCCTACAATGAGCAGTTCTTC.

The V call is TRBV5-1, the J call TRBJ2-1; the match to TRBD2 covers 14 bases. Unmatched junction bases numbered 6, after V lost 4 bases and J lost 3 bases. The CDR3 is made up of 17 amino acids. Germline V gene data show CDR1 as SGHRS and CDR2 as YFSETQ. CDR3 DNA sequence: TGCGCCAGCAGCCCAGGGACTAGCGGGAGCAGCTACAATGAGCAGTTCTTC. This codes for CASSPGTSGSSYNEQFF.

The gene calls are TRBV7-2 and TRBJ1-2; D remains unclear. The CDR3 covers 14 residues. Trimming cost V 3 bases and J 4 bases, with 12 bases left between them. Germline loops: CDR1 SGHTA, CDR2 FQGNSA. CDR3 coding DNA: TGTGCCAGCAGCTTGGAGCTAAGTTTCTATGGCTACACCTTC. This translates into CASSLELSFYGYTF.

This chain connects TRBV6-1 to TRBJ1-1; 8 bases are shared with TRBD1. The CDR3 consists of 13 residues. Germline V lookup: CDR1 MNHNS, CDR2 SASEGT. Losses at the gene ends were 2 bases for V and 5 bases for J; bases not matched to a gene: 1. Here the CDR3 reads CASSERQGTEAFF. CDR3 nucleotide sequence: TGTGCCAGCAGTGAAAGACAGGGGACTGAAGCTTTCTTT.

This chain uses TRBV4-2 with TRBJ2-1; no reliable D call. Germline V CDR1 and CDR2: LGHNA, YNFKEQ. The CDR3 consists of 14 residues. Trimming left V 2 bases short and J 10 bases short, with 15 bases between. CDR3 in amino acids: CASSQNVPPGEQFF. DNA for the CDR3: TGTGCCAGCAGCCAAAATGTCCCCCCCGGGGAGCAGTTCTTC.

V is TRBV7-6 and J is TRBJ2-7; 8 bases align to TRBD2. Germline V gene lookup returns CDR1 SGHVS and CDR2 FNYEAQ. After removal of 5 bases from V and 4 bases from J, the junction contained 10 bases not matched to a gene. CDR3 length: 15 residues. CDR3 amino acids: CASSARSGGGYEQYF. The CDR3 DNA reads TGTGCCAGCAGCGCCCGGTCGGGGGGGGGATACGAGCAGTACTTC.